The 25 T cell receptor beta chains below come from one sample, sequenced in a study of human T cells and chemical hapten exposure. TCRdb re-derived calls from the RACE reads in MiXCR, one entry per CDR3 protein. The table lists fewer than 70,000 distinct CDR3 sequences, 10% to 11% of them singletons. Time point here: pre-sensitization, week 0. Treatment denoted: therapeutic diphenylcyclopropenone sensitization with weekly scalp DPC. The sample here was whole blood, taken in connection with sensitization to the hapten diphenylcyclopropenone (DPC). The source of these receptors is a woman aged 50 to 65 with alopecia areata. Some clones in this sample may be carry-over from other donors' samples.

This clonotype was recorded a few times. CDR3 in DNA: TGTGCCAGCAGCTTTTCATCTGGGGCCAACGTCCTGACTTTC. It is translated as CASSFSSGANVLTF. V is TRBV7-3 and J is TRBJ2-6; no clear D gene. This CDR3 contains 14 residues. The germline gives CDR1 SGHTA, CDR2 FQGTGA. Trimming removed 3 bases at V and 1 base at J, with 4 bases between.

This clonotype occurred many times. The genes are TRBV29-1 and TRBJ1-1, with TRBD1 as a possible D gene (6 bases). The CDR3 length is 15 residues. The V gene lost 5 bases and the J gene lost 1 base, with 17 bases spanning the gap. Germline V gene lookup returns CDR1 SQVTM and CDR2 ANQGSEA. Here the CDR3 reads CSVPSGARGNTEAFF. As DNA, the CDR3 is TGCAGCGTTCCCTCTGGGGCCAGGGGGAACACTGAAGCTTTCTTT.

This clonotype was recorded many times. The genes are TRBV20-1 and TRBJ1-5; 8 bases agree with TRBD1. The CDR3 sequence is 14 residues long. V shed 3 bases, J shed 5 bases, and the junction held 6 bases outside the gene matches. Germline loops: CDR1 DFQATT, CDR2 SNEGSKA (reference sequence). In DNA, the CDR3 is TGCAGTGCTAGGGACGGACAGGGTTATCAGCCCCAGCATTTT. This codes for CSARDGQGYQPQHF.

This clonotype has a count of ten or more. V gene TRBV5-1 combines with J gene TRBJ1-1, with a weak D call TRBD1 (5 bases). The germline CDR1 and CDR2 sequences are SGHRS and YFSETQ. V was trimmed by 6 bases and J by 5 bases, leaving 17 bases between them. The CDR3 extends over 14 amino acids. The CDR3 DNA reads as TGCGCCAGCACCCGGGAGGGGCGAGGTACTGAAGCTTTCTTT. Amino acids: CASTREGRGTEAFF.

This clonotype was detected a few times. CDR3: CSANPTGGRGNSPLHF. The CDR3 coding sequence is TGCAGTGCTAACCCCACAGGGGGCCGGGGTAATTCACCCCTCCACTTT. The chain employs TRBV20-1 and TRBJ1-6; TRBD1 agrees at 9 bases. V lost 4 bases and J lost 6; bases outside the gene matches: 10. Germline-derived CDR1 and CDR2 are DFQATT and SNEGSKA (reference sequence). The CDR3 covers 16 residues.

J is TRBJ2-7 and V is TRBV20-1, with TRBD1 matching over 10 bases. CDR3 length: 13 amino acids. Germline CDR1 and CDR2: DFQATT and SNEGSKA (reference sequence). The CDR3 here is CRPSGTGAYEQYF. CDR3 bases: TGCAGACCCTCCGGGACAGGGGCCTACGAGCAGTACTTC.

There are a few counts of this clonotype. The chain couples TRBV18 to TRBJ2-7; D remains ambiguous. V gave up 2 bases and J gave up 5 bases, with 13 bases separating them. This CDR3 comprises 14 residues. In germline, CDR1 is KGHSH, CDR2 LQKENI. The CDR3 protein is CASSPMGVLDEQYF. CDR3 in DNA: TGTGCCAGCTCACCAATGGGTGTGTTGGACGAGCAGTACTTC.

In its sample, this clonotype was seen many times. This chain connects TRBV28 to TRBJ2-3, with TRBD2 as a possible D gene (6 bases). This CDR3 is built from 15 residues. Germline V gene lookup returns CDR1 MDHEN and CDR2 SYDVKM. The V end was cut by 6 bases, the J end by 4 bases, with 17 bases between. The CDR3 region has the DNA TGTGCCAGCAGGGGGGAGGACGGGCGGGCAGATACGCAGTATTTT. Residues: CASRGEDGRADTQYF. The full variable domain, in which reference TRBV28 and TRBJ2-3 provide the parts outside the CDR3, is DVKVTQSSRYLVKRTGEKVFLECVQDMDHENMFWYRQDPGLGLRLIYFSYDVKMKEKGDIPEGYSVSREKKERFSLILESASTNQTSMYLCASRGEDGRADTQYFGPGTRLTVL.

The chain has TRBV7-2 and TRBJ1-6, with a possible D match to TRBD1 (6 bases). V lost 5 bases and J lost 7, with 18 bases in between. Germline V lookup: CDR1 SGHTA, CDR2 FQGNSA. The CDR3 has 16 amino acids. CDR3 DNA: TGTGCCAGCAGCCGAAACAGGGCCCCTCGAAATTCACCCCTCCACTTT. Its protein product is CASSRNRAPRNSPLHF.

This clonotype has at least ten counts. The rearrangement links TRBV5-1 to TRBJ2-7; the D is unclear. Germline V lookup: CDR1 SGHRS, CDR2 YFSETQ. V was cut by 1 base and J by 9 bases, with 26 bases left in between. This CDR3 comprises 17 residues. This chain's CDR3 is CASSLLSAGGTTKGQYF. The CDR3 DNA reads as TGCGCCAGCAGCTTGCTTTCGGCTGGCGGAACTACGAAGGGGCAGTACTTC.

This clonotype was counted many times. V and J are TRBV29-1 and TRBJ1-1; no firm D call. V lost 3 bases and J lost 1, with 9 bases in between. The CDR3 covers 13 residues. Germline lookup yields CDR1 SQVTM and CDR2 ANQGSEA. This CDR3 reads CSVEVVANTEAFF. The CDR3 region has the DNA TGCAGCGTTGAGGTCGTCGCGAACACTGAAGCTTTCTTT. Supplemented by reference TRBV29-1 and TRBJ1-1, the full variable domain reads SAVISQKPSRDICQRGTSLTIQCQVDSQVTMMFWYRQQPGQSLTLIATANQGSEATYESGFVIDKFPISRPNLTFSTLTVSNMSPEDSSIYLCSVEVVANTEAFFGQGTRLTVV.

This clonotype has at least ten counts. The chain links TRBV29-1 to TRBJ2-1; 10 bases align to TRBD2. Germline loops: CDR1 SQVTM, CDR2 ANQGSEA. The CDR3 totals 15 residues. Losses at the gene ends were 3 bases for V and 6 bases for J; bases not matched to a gene: 8. CDR3 bases: TGCAGCGTTGATCTCCTAGCGGGAGTTGGCAATGAGCAGTTCTTC. Amino acids: CSVDLLAGVGNEQFF.

The chain has TRBV16 and TRBJ1-2; no reliable D call. This CDR3 spans 15 amino acids. Deletions cut 0 bases from V and 4 bases from J, with 12 bases between. CDR1 and CDR2 (germline): KGHSY, FQNENV. As DNA, the CDR3 is TGTGCCAGCAGCCAATCCGCTGGTTTAGGCTATGGCTACACCTTC. Translated, it gives CASSQSAGLGYGYTF.

The sample holds many counts of this clonotype. This sequence joins TRBV2 and TRBJ1-2, with TRBD1 as a possible D gene (5 bases). The V gene's germline CDR1 is SNHLY and CDR2 FYNNEI. CDR3 size: 13 residues. The V end lost 6 bases, the J end lost 5 bases, and 13 bases lay between the germline ends. The CDR3 DNA reads TGTGCCAGCAGCGGAGGGGTTTGGTATGGCTACACCTTC. This encodes CASSGGVWYGYTF.

A few counts support this clonotype. The chain uses TRBV3-1 and TRBJ1-4; possible D gene TRBD1, 6 bases. CDR1 is LGHDT and CDR2 is YNNKEL in the germline V gene (reference sequence). Trimming pared 0 bases from V and 5 bases from J, leaving 7 bases between. The length of the CDR3 is 14 residues. The CDR3 sequence: CASSQEDRNEKLFF. Written as DNA, the CDR3 is TGTGCCAGCAGCCAAGAAGACAGGAATGAAAAACTGTTTTTT.

This clonotype was found a few times. This chain joins TRBV4-3 and TRBJ1-4; TRBD1 might be the D (6 bases). The germline V gene has CDR1 LGHNA and CDR2 YSLEER. V was cut by 4 bases and J by 10 bases, with 16 bases left in between. The CDR3 is 14 residues long. The CDR3 DNA follows: TGCGCCAGCAGCCCAACGAGGACAGACTTAAAACTGTTTTTT. Protein product: CASSPTRTDLKLFF.

This clonotype was counted between two and nine times. The chain employs TRBV6-5 and TRBJ1-6; a possible D gene is TRBD1 (5 bases). The CDR3 runs to 17 residues. Trimming took 5 bases from V and 6 from J, leaving 20 bases between them. The V gene's germline CDR1 is MNHEY and CDR2 SVGAGI. The CDR3 nucleotides read TGTGCCAGCAGTCCGAACTCCCACAGGCCGCTTAATTCACCCCTCCACTTT. Its protein product is CASSPNSHRPLNSPLHF.

The rearrangement uses TRBV20-1 and TRBJ1-2; TRBD1 matches 9 bases. The germline V gene encodes CDR1 DFQATT and CDR2 SNEGSKA (reference sequence). The J segment lost 8 bases and the V segment lost 1 base, leaving 8 bases of the junction unmatched. This CDR3 comprises 14 residues. CDR3 in DNA: TGCAGTGCTAGAGTGGACAGGGGAGAAGGAGGCTACACCTTC. This translates into CSARVDRGEGGYTF.

At least ten counts were recorded for this clonotype. V and J are TRBV6-1 and TRBJ1-2, with D perhaps TRBD1 (5 bases). From germline, CDR1 is MNHNS and CDR2 SASEGT. The CDR3 spans 14 residues. Trimming shortened V by 8 bases and J by 4 bases, and 17 bases separated the two germline ends. The CDR3 loop reads CASSGSGQFYGYTF. In DNA form, the CDR3 reads TGTGCCAGCTCCGGGTCAGGGCAATTCTATGGCTACACCTTC.

The chain is built from TRBV28 and TRBJ2-2; 9 nucleotides align to TRBD2. Per the germline V gene, CDR1 is MDHEN and CDR2 is SYDVKM. V was pared by 7 bases and J by 0 bases, with 3 bases of the junction left unmatched. The CDR3 totals 15 residues. CDR3 bases: TGTGCCAGCACCCTAGCGGGGACGAACACCGGGGAGCTGTTTTTT. Translating it yields CASTLAGTNTGELFF. The complete variable domain, with remaining parts taken from reference TRBV28 and TRBJ2-2, reads DVKVTQSSRYLVKRTGEKVFLECVQDMDHENMFWYRQDPGLGLRLIYFSYDVKMKEKGDIPEGYSVSREKKERFSLILESASTNQTSMYLCASTLAGTNTGELFFGEGSRLTVL.

This clonotype has only a few counts. The V and J genes are TRBV20-1 and TRBJ1-3; the D gene is possibly TRBD1 (5 bases). Germline CDR1 is DFQATT and CDR2 is SNEGSKA (reference sequence). The CDR3 spans 13 residues. Trimming left V 6 bases short and J 0 bases short, with 9 bases between. CDR3 sequence reads: CSATTASGNTIYF. The CDR3 coding sequence is TGCAGTGCCACGACAGCCTCTGGAAACACCATATATTTT.

The chain joins TRBV20-1 to TRBJ2-7; weak D call: TRBD2 (5 bases). This CDR3 comprises 14 residues. The V gene's germline CDR1 is DFQATT and CDR2 SNEGSKA (reference sequence). Trimming cost V 4 bases and J 3 bases, with 16 bases left between them. CDR3 coding DNA: TGCAGTGCTAAAAACATGGGGAGAAACTACGAGCAGTACTTC. This sequence encodes CSAKNMGRNYEQYF.

This clonotype was seen repeatedly, ten times or more. The rearrangement joins TRBV18 to TRBJ1-1; D is unresolved. Germline values: CDR1 KGHSH, CDR2 LQKENI. Trimming cost V 0 bases and J 10 bases, with 15 bases left between them. This CDR3 has 14 amino acids. In DNA, the CDR3 is TGTGCCAGCTCACCACCGGAGAAAGGCTCTCGAGCTTTCTTT. Amino acid sequence: CASSPPEKGSRAFF.

J is TRBJ2-4 and V is TRBV27, with D possibly TRBD2 on 7 matching bases. Deletions cut 5 bases from V and 2 bases from J, with 22 bases between. This CDR3 has 18 amino acids. Germline assignment: CDR1 MNHEY and CDR2 SMNVEV (reference sequence). The CDR3 reads CASSANLGAGAPKNIQYF. The CDR3 DNA reads TGTGCCAGCAGTGCCAACTTGGGGGCGGGAGCCCCCAAAAACATTCAGTACTTC.

The table lists this clonotype with many counts. CDR3 coding DNA: TGCAGCGCGCGGACCGGGACAGACTACGAGCAGTACTTC. Protein: CSARTGTDYEQYF. The gene calls are TRBV29-1 and TRBJ2-7, with 7 bases matching TRBD1. The CDR3 runs to 13 residues. J gave up 3 bases and V 7 bases, and 9 bases lay outside the gene matches. Germline loops: CDR1 SQVTM, CDR2 ANQGSEA.